Here is one T cell receptor beta chain with its context. This clone was observed a handful of times. There is no known antigen for this receptor. No qualities accompany the bases; no much larger clone lies one base away. The record originates from a study of cytomegalovirus exposure and HLA in healthy donors (dated 2017 in TCRdb). With respect to the entire study: According to an earlier analysis of 587 of the donors, 150 million to 200 million T cells yielded 90 million to 140 million unique TCR beta sequences and 276 Gb of sequence data. An early release covering roughly 640 HLA-typed donors comprised approximately 300 gigabases of sequencing data and 85 million to 100 million unique TCR sequences. Of the roughly 400 genotyped donors, 70% to 90% were placed in the genetic ancestry cluster associated with self-reported Caucasian donors. The study aimed to test whether cataloging public T cell receptors could reveal signatures of past pathogen exposure. The study profiled the T cell repertoires of hundreds of subjects by immunosequencing and related them to cytomegalovirus serostatus. Besides the first cohort of 500 to 700 subjects, a separate validation cohort made up of 120 or so different subjects was used. To predict cytomegalovirus infection status, the study combined high-throughput TCR immunosequencing, statistical association of individual TCRs with disease status, and machine learning. To study patterns of TCR occurrence, a later analysis re-analyzed previously published TCR beta repertoires from 700 or so donors and added high-resolution HLA genotyping. In the later analysis, no new phenotypic data were used to find candidate immune exposures; instead, reliance was placed on TCR beta sequences and their occurrence across donors. An earlier analysis of several hundred of the donors applied high-throughput TCR beta sequencing to assess whether each TCR beta V gene segment acted as functional or pseudogenic. Donor age, sex, ethnicity and CMV serostatus were collected together with the repertoire data. A later genetic analysis used genome-wide SNP genotypes for about 65% of the roughly 670 donors, treating that subset as a discovery cohort. All discovery cohort repertoires had been generated on a single sequencing platform. Class I and class II HLA loci were covered by the typing at four-digit resolution. The number of donors typed differed by locus, with about 629-630 for A, B, C, DRB1 and DQB1, roughly 550 for DQA1, under 610 for DPA1, and over 400 for DPB1. Roughly five DR-DQ haplotypes were treated as single units for association and clustering because of strong linkage in the cohort. Among several hundred genotyped donors of the cohort, an average of around 250,000 unique TCR beta nucleotide sequences was sequenced per donor, of which about 18% were non-productive. Broader findings and caveats from the paper: The earlier analysis of fewer than 750 of the donors excluded 15 to 20 rarely observed V segments, including chromosome 9 orphons, because counts were too low. A further reported finding was that TCR beta sequences accurately predicted the HLA-A and HLA-B alleles for most subjects in the first cohort. The 87-base-pair reads could not distinguish some IMGT-functional V segments, including TRBV6-2 and TRBV6-3, so those segments were excluded. In both the original and validation cohorts, the classifier was reported to diagnose cytomegalovirus status with high specificity and sensitivity. This cohort had only TCR beta chains sequenced, and the lack of alpha or paired-chain data limited which features could be detected. A later analysis found that HLA-associated TCR beta chains were more clonally expanded and had lower generation probabilities than equally common non-associated chains. In an earlier analysis of some 550 of the donors, most TCR beta V segments were observed in productive rearrangements about 90% or about 30% of the time, broadly matching IMGT annotations. A group of highly shared sequence variants was considered likely to be a technical artifact of the sequencing pipeline. A later analysis associated 16,951 TCR beta sequences with specific HLA alleles at a false discovery rate of 0.05. According to a later analysis, TCR association rates differed among HLA loci, with DRB1 alleles showing the most associated TCRs and HLA-C alleles showing the fewest. In vitro tests confirmed that three of the cytomegalovirus-associated TCR beta chains recognize cytomegalovirus antigens. A later genetic analysis reported fewer N-insertions in productive TCRs among donors in an Asian-associated ancestry cluster than the roughly 700-donor mean. The presence/absence analyses assumed that sequencing depth was roughly uniform across donors, and that assumption may not be true. The only immune exposure information available for the cohort was CMV serostatus. In a later analysis, most CMV-associated TCR beta chains were found to appear HLA-restricted, with HLA associations seemingly driven largely by CMV exposure. The study gave a list of about 170 TCR beta chains associated with cytomegalovirus. When HLA alleles, especially DR and DQ, strongly co-occurred, attributing TCR associations to individual alleles was difficult. In a later analysis, several top co-occurrence clusters were reported to appear linked to parvovirus B19, influenza, CMV and Epstein-Barr virus. In a later genetic analysis, a missense DCLRE1C variant was associated with V-gene and J-gene trimming of TCR beta chains, and the association was replicated in an independent cohort. While some public TCRs were present in many individuals, most TCR sequences turned up only very rarely across donors. The authors suggested that the approach could potentially be generalized to other disease states and immunological phenotypes. Correlated functional status among segregating V segments might reflect linkage disequilibrium, but an unknown experimental factor could not be ruled out. Because HLA typing was missing for some donors at each locus, association tests included only the typed subset.

Preparation of the library involved the immunoSEQ multiplex PCR assay. For the multiplex PCR, a mixture combining 60 forward primers for TCR Vbeta segments and 13 reverse primers for TCR Jbeta segments was used. The CDR3 region of rearranged TCR beta genes was amplified from genomic DNA by a multiplex PCR assay. The Illumina HiSeq System was used to sequence the amplified TCR beta libraries as 87-base-pair reads. The authors processed their data as follows. A later analysis counted approximately 74 million unique TCR beta chains across the 666 repertoires, and some 11 million of these chains were shared by at least two donors. A nearest-neighbor algorithm error-corrected the raw reads and collapsed the reads into unique sequences, merging closely related sequences to remove PCR and sequencing errors. V, D and J gene segments were assigned by aligning CDR3 sequences to IMGT reference sequences. For a sequence to be retained, a match of at least six nucleotides to both a V gene segment and a J gene segment was required. Rearrangements were classified as productive when the CDR3 lacked stop codons and remained in frame with V and J, and all other rearrangements were classified as non-productive. CDR3 was defined by IMGT convention, running from the second conserved V-encoded cysteine to the conserved J-encoded phenylalanine. The earlier analysis of about 610 of the donors excluded sequences that lacked an unambiguous match to a single V gene segment. In an earlier analysis of more than 500 of the donors, a V segment was called functional when productive rearrangements were above 56.7%, and segregating when the standard deviation between donors exceeded 5%. A statistical classification framework was built for diagnosing cytomegalovirus status from the catalog of TCR beta chain sequences. A later analysis assigned V and J genes by comparing TCR nucleotide sequences with IMGT/GENE-DB human TR gene sequences. The TCRdist pipeline was used in a later analysis to assign CDR3 sequences and most-parsimonious VDJ recombination scenarios. In a later analysis, each TCR beta chain was defined by its CDR3 amino acid sequence together with its V-gene family, and reads lacking a unique V-gene family were excluded. A later analysis removed roughly 590 highly shared, low-generation-probability nucleotide sequences to deal with suspected cross-contamination and a sequencing artifact. In a later analysis, a clonal expansion index was calculated for each public chain from normalized within-repertoire ranks of inferred template counts. Generation probabilities in a later analysis came from a VDJ recombination model fitted to out-of-frame rearrangements, and those results were checked against IGoR. Hypergeometric tests were used in a later analysis to score TCR-TCR, TCR-HLA and TCR-CMV co-occurrence, with a repertoire-size bias correction applied to the TCR pairs. A later analysis estimated false discovery rates by permuting HLA or CMV assignments 20 times. A later analysis grouped co-occurring TCRs with DBSCAN, adding TCRdist sequence similarity when clustering within HLA-allele-positive subsets. For co-occurrence clustering, repertoires with fewer than 30,000 or more than 120,000 public chains were excluded, along with roughly 5 repertoires with anomalous nucleotide sharing. TCRdb carries this immuneACCESS record with in-frame sequences only. Its versions omit some clonotypes, under half of them owing to an unresolved V gene in the studies checked, with the rest unexplained. V and J calls and clone size are as listed in that table; D and trimming were resolved from the DNA. The sample table records roughly 160,000 clones; 77% of these occur just once. The ten largest make up more than 3% of the sample.

The germline V and J ends show losses of 7 bases and 3 bases respectively, and no gene match explains 13 bases of the junction. The cysteine opens and the phenylalanine closes a CDR3 of 16 amino acids. This entry keeps only the CDR3 DNA: 48 bases, framed from base 1. CDR1 and CDR2 (MRHNA, SNTAGT) derive from the germline V gene. The cohort comprised around 700 healthy bone marrow donors. At the time of sampling, all cohort members were nominally healthy, though unrecorded immune exposures were likely present. The donor was CMV seropositive and belonged to the group of 250 to 300 seropositive cohort members. Each donor provided a peripheral blood sample, and peripheral blood mononuclear cells were used for TCR beta sequencing. The Qiagen DNeasy Blood Extraction Kit was used to extract genomic DNA from the blood cell samples.

The receptor was isolated from a man younger than 40 in good health and CMV-seropositive. The chain was built from TRBV6-4 and TRBJ2-7, with TRBD1 matching 9 junction bases. The sample taken for sequencing was PBMCs. This receptor carries the CDR3 CASTDSSGQGNYEQYF. The nucleotide sequence is TGTGCCAGCACCGACTCGTCGGGACAGGGCAACTACGAGCAGTACTTC.